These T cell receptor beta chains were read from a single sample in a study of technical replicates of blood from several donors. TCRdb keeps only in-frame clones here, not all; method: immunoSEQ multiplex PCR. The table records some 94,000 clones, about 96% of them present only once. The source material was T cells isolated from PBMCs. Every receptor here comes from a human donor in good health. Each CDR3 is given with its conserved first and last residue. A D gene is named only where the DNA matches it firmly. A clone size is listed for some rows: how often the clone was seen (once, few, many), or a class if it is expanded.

cdr3_nt: TGTGCCAGCAGCCTCTTTCGGACACAGAGGAACAATGAGCAGTTCTTC
cdr3_aa: CASSLFRTQRNNEQFF
clone_size: once
j_call: TRBJ2-1
d_call: NA
v_call: TRBV11-3

cdr3_nt: TGTGCCAGCAGGCGCTCGGGACAGGGGGTCGGGGAGCTGTTTTTT
cdr3_aa: CASRRSGQGVGELFF
clone_size: once
j_call: TRBJ2-2
d_call: TRBD1
v_call: TRBV6-1

cdr3_nt: TGCGCCAGCTCCAGAGACAGCGACACTGAAGCTTTCTTT
cdr3_aa: CASSRDSDTEAFF
clone_size: NA
j_call: TRBJ1-1
d_call: NA
v_call: TRBV5-1

cdr3_nt: TGTGCCAGCAGTTACTCGACAGGGAGTGGCTACACCTTC
cdr3_aa: CASSYSTGSGYTF
clone_size: NA
j_call: TRBJ1-2
d_call: TRBD1
v_call: TRBV6-5

cdr3_nt: TGTGCCAGCAGCCCCGGACAGTTCTCCTACGAGCAGTACTTC
cdr3_aa: CASSPGQFSYEQYF
clone_size: NA
j_call: TRBJ2-7
d_call: NA
v_call: TRBV27

cdr3_nt: TGTGCCAGCAGCCGAGACTCTCAAAACAATGAGCAGTTCTTC
cdr3_aa: CASSRDSQNNEQFF
clone_size: NA
j_call: TRBJ2-1
d_call: NA
v_call: TRBV9

cdr3_nt: TGTGCCAGCACGGGGCGGGACGAAAATACGCAGTATTTT
cdr3_aa: CASTGRDENTQYF
clone_size: once
j_call: TRBJ2-3
d_call: NA
v_call: TRBV19

cdr3_nt: TGTGCCTGGAGTCAGGGTTTGATCACTGAAGCTTTCTTT
cdr3_aa: CAWSQGLITEAFF
clone_size: NA
j_call: TRBJ1-1
d_call: NA
v_call: TRBV30

cdr3_nt: TGTGCCAGCAGTTACTCACAGAACTCTGGAAACACCATATATTTT
cdr3_aa: CASSYSQNSGNTIYF
clone_size: NA
j_call: TRBJ1-3
d_call: NA
v_call: TRBV6-6

cdr3_nt: TGTGCCAGCAGTCCGGGACTAGCGGGAGGGACGGGGAGAGAGACCCAGTACTTC
cdr3_aa: CASSPGLAGGTGRETQYF
clone_size: NA
j_call: TRBJ2-5
d_call: TRBD2
v_call: TRBV27

cdr3_nt: TGTGCCAGCAGCTTTCTCCACGAGCAGTACTTC
cdr3_aa: CASSFLHEQYF
clone_size: NA
j_call: TRBJ2-7
d_call: NA
v_call: TRBV5-4

cdr3_nt: TGCGCCAGCAGCCAAGACCAGGAGGGATACGGGTACAATGAGCAGTTCTTC
cdr3_aa: CASSQDQEGYGYNEQFF
clone_size: NA
j_call: TRBJ2-1
d_call: NA
v_call: TRBV4-3

cdr3_nt: TGTGCCAGCAGTGAATTGGCTAGACAGGCCTCGTCTAACTATGGCTACACCTTC
cdr3_aa: CASSELARQASSNYGYTF
clone_size: NA
j_call: TRBJ1-2
d_call: NA
v_call: TRBV6-1

cdr3_nt: TGTGCCAGCAGTTTCCCCACAGGGATTAGAGGCTACACCTTC
cdr3_aa: CASSFPTGIRGYTF
clone_size: NA
j_call: TRBJ1-2
d_call: NA
v_call: TRBV28

cdr3_nt: TGCAGCGCGGGGACTAGCGTCTACGAGCAGTACTTC
cdr3_aa: CSAGTSVYEQYF
clone_size: NA
j_call: TRBJ2-7
d_call: TRBD2
v_call: TRBV29-1

cdr3_nt: TGCGCCAGCAGGGAGGGGGGGGACCTCTCCTACGAGCAGTACTTC
cdr3_aa: CASREGGDLSYEQYF
clone_size: NA
j_call: TRBJ2-7
d_call: NA
v_call: TRBV23-1

cdr3_nt: TGCGCCAGCAGCTTGGTTCCAGTCTCCAACAATGAGCAGTTCTTC
cdr3_aa: CASSLVPVSNNEQFF
clone_size: NA
j_call: TRBJ2-1
d_call: NA
v_call: TRBV5-1

cdr3_nt: TGTGCCAGTAGTGGACAGGGATGGAGTGGCTACACCTTC
cdr3_aa: CASSGQGWSGYTF
clone_size: NA
j_call: TRBJ1-2
d_call: TRBD1
v_call: TRBV19

cdr3_nt: TGTGCCAGCAGCTTACTGGGAGCCGGCGACAATGAGCAGTTCTTC
cdr3_aa: CASSLLGAGDNEQFF
clone_size: NA
j_call: TRBJ2-1
d_call: NA
v_call: TRBV13

cdr3_nt: TGTGCCAGCAGTCTAGGGCGGGGGACCCAGTACTTC
cdr3_aa: CASSLGRGTQYF
clone_size: NA
j_call: TRBJ2-5
d_call: NA
v_call: TRBV7-6

cdr3_nt: TGTGCCAGCAGCCCTACAGATAATCAGCCCCAGCATTTT
cdr3_aa: CASSPTDNQPQHF
clone_size: NA
j_call: TRBJ1-5
d_call: NA
v_call: TRBV11-1

cdr3_nt: TGTGCCATCAGTACTAGCGGGACCAGCACAGATACGCAGTATTTT
cdr3_aa: CAISTSGTSTDTQYF
clone_size: NA
j_call: TRBJ2-3
d_call: TRBD2
v_call: TRBV10-3

cdr3_nt: TGTGCCAGCTTACTAGCGGGAGACCCCTACAATGAGCAGTTCTTC
cdr3_aa: CASLLAGDPYNEQFF
clone_size: once
j_call: TRBJ2-1
d_call: TRBD2
v_call: TRBV27

cdr3_nt: TGTGCCAGTTCCGGACTAGCGGGCCGGGTGGATACGCAGTATTTT
cdr3_aa: CASSGLAGRVDTQYF
clone_size: NA
j_call: TRBJ2-3
d_call: TRBD2
v_call: TRBV19

cdr3_nt: TGTGCCAGCAGTTACTCGGGACAGGTCTACGAGCAGTACTTC
cdr3_aa: CASSYSGQVYEQYF
clone_size: NA
j_call: TRBJ2-7
d_call: TRBD1
v_call: TRBV6-6

cdr3_nt: TGTGCCAGCAACCCTAGCGGCTACAATGAGCAGTTCTTC
cdr3_aa: CASNPSGYNEQFF
clone_size: NA
j_call: TRBJ2-1
d_call: TRBD2
v_call: TRBV7-2

cdr3_nt: TGCGCCAGCAGTCAACAAAGGACAGGGGGAAAGGACACTGAAGCTTTCTTT
cdr3_aa: CASSQQRTGGKDTEAFF
clone_size: NA
j_call: TRBJ1-1
d_call: TRBD1
v_call: TRBV23-1

cdr3_nt: TGTGCCAGCAGTGAAAGGAGGGCCGGGGAGCTGTTTTTT
cdr3_aa: CASSERRAGELFF
clone_size: NA
j_call: TRBJ2-2
d_call: NA
v_call: TRBV2

cdr3_nt: TGTGCCAGTAGTACACACAGGGATGCAACTAATGAAAAACTGTTTTTT
cdr3_aa: CASSTHRDATNEKLFF
clone_size: NA
j_call: TRBJ1-4
d_call: NA
v_call: TRBV19

cdr3_nt: TGCGCCAGCAGTAGTTGGGGGGGGAACACCGGGGAGCTGTTTTTT
cdr3_aa: CASSSWGGNTGELFF
clone_size: NA
j_call: TRBJ2-2
d_call: TRBD2
v_call: TRBV4-1

cdr3_nt: TGTGCCAGCAGCATCTACCAGGGGGGTACCGGGGAGCTGTTTTTT
cdr3_aa: CASSIYQGGTGELFF
clone_size: NA
j_call: TRBJ2-2
d_call: NA
v_call: TRBV9

cdr3_nt: TGTGCCAGCAGCTTCGTTGCCGGGACTAGCGGGAGGGTAGATGAGCAGTTCTTC
cdr3_aa: CASSFVAGTSGRVDEQFF
clone_size: NA
j_call: TRBJ2-1
d_call: TRBD2
v_call: TRBV7-9

cdr3_nt: TGTGCCTGGAGTGTTGTCTTTTTGGGACAGCATGGGAACACCATATATTTT
cdr3_aa: CAWSVVFLGQHGNTIYF
clone_size: once
j_call: TRBJ1-3
d_call: TRBD1
v_call: TRBV30

cdr3_nt: TGTGCCAGCAGTGACCGGGGAAGCAATCAGCCCCAGCATTTT
cdr3_aa: CASSDRGSNQPQHF
clone_size: NA
j_call: TRBJ1-5
d_call: NA
v_call: TRBV2

cdr3_nt: TGTGCCAGCAGCTGGAATCCGGGACAGGGCTACGAGCAGTACTTC
cdr3_aa: CASSWNPGQGYEQYF
clone_size: NA
j_call: TRBJ2-7
d_call: TRBD1
v_call: TRBV5-8

cdr3_nt: TGTGCCAGTAGTCCTAGCGGGTGGAGCACAGATACGCAGTATTTT
cdr3_aa: CASSPSGWSTDTQYF
clone_size: once
j_call: TRBJ2-3
d_call: TRBD2
v_call: TRBV19

cdr3_nt: TGTGCCAGCAGCCGGGACACCCACACCGGGGAGCTGTTTTTT
cdr3_aa: CASSRDTHTGELFF
clone_size: NA
j_call: TRBJ2-2
d_call: NA
v_call: TRBV6-4

cdr3_nt: TGTGCCAGTAGTACTACCGGGACAGGGGTAGAGACCCAGTACTTC
cdr3_aa: CASSTTGTGVETQYF
clone_size: NA
j_call: TRBJ2-5
d_call: TRBD1
v_call: TRBV19

cdr3_nt: TGTGCCAGCAGCTCATCTATTGGGGGCGGATATGGCTACACCTTC
cdr3_aa: CASSSSIGGGYGYTF
clone_size: NA
j_call: TRBJ1-2
d_call: NA
v_call: TRBV11-2

cdr3_nt: TGTGCCAGTAGTCCCGATACCGGGTCGTTATACGAGCAGTACTTC
cdr3_aa: CASSPDTGSLYEQYF
clone_size: NA
j_call: TRBJ2-7
d_call: NA
v_call: TRBV19

cdr3_nt: TGTGCCAGCAGCAATGCGGCAGCCTATGGCTACACCTTC
cdr3_aa: CASSNAAAYGYTF
clone_size: NA
j_call: TRBJ1-2
d_call: NA
v_call: TRBV21-1

cdr3_nt: TGCGCCAGCAGCCAAGACGGTAGCAATCAGCCCCAGCATTTT
cdr3_aa: CASSQDGSNQPQHF
clone_size: NA
j_call: TRBJ1-5
d_call: NA
v_call: TRBV4-1

cdr3_nt: TGTGCCAGCAGCTTAGATCAGGGCTGGGGCTACACCTTC
cdr3_aa: CASSLDQGWGYTF
clone_size: NA
j_call: TRBJ1-2
d_call: NA
v_call: TRBV7-8

cdr3_nt: TGTGCCAGCAGCTTGGGGGGACAGTCTGAGCAGTACTTC
cdr3_aa: CASSLGGQSEQYF
clone_size: NA
j_call: TRBJ2-7
d_call: NA
v_call: TRBV11-2

cdr3_nt: TGTGCCTGGGGAAAGGGACATACGAACACTGAAGCTTTCTTT
cdr3_aa: CAWGKGHTNTEAFF
clone_size: NA
j_call: TRBJ1-1
d_call: NA
v_call: TRBV30

cdr3_nt: TGTGCCAGCAGCATTACCGGGACAGTGGACTCCAATGAGCAGTTCTTC
cdr3_aa: CASSITGTVDSNEQFF
clone_size: NA
j_call: TRBJ2-1
d_call: TRBD1
v_call: TRBV27

cdr3_nt: TGCAGCGGGGGGACAGGGTCAGATACGCAGTATTTT
cdr3_aa: CSGGTGSDTQYF
clone_size: NA
j_call: TRBJ2-3
d_call: TRBD1
v_call: TRBV29-1

cdr3_nt: TGTGCCAGCAGCCAACTAGCGGGGGATCTCACAGATACGCAGTATTTT
cdr3_aa: CASSQLAGDLTDTQYF
clone_size: NA
j_call: TRBJ2-3
d_call: TRBD2
v_call: TRBV6-6

cdr3_nt: TGTGCCAGCAGGGAGTACAGGAACGAGCAGTACTTC
cdr3_aa: CASREYRNEQYF
clone_size: NA
j_call: TRBJ2-7
d_call: NA
v_call: TRBV6-1

cdr3_nt: TGTGCTAGTGGTTTCGGGTATCGCTCCTACGAGCAGTACTTC
cdr3_aa: CASGFGYRSYEQYF
clone_size: NA
j_call: TRBJ2-7
d_call: NA
v_call: TRBV12-5

cdr3_nt: TGTGCCAGCTCCCTACTTAGCTCCTACAATGAGCAGTTCTTC
cdr3_aa: CASSLLSSYNEQFF
clone_size: NA
j_call: TRBJ2-1
d_call: NA
v_call: TRBV27

cdr3_nt: TGTGCCAGCAGCTTGACAGGGTATGGCTACACCTTC
cdr3_aa: CASSLTGYGYTF
clone_size: NA
j_call: TRBJ1-2
d_call: TRBD1
v_call: TRBV7-2

cdr3_nt: TGTGCCAGCAGCCCGAGCGGCAATGAGCAGTTCTTC
cdr3_aa: CASSPSGNEQFF
clone_size: NA
j_call: TRBJ2-1
d_call: NA
v_call: TRBV9

cdr3_nt: TGTGCCAGCGCCGGGGGATTCGAAGAGACCCAGTACTTC
cdr3_aa: CASAGGFEETQYF
clone_size: NA
j_call: TRBJ2-5
d_call: NA
v_call: TRBV2

cdr3_nt: TGTGCCAGCAGCCTCCAACAGGGTCCTGGGGCCAACGTCCTGACTTTC
cdr3_aa: CASSLQQGPGANVLTF
clone_size: NA
j_call: TRBJ2-6
d_call: NA
v_call: TRBV7-3